Listed below are T cell receptor beta chains from one sample, sequenced in a study of blood T cell repertoires in COVID-19. Clones were read by immunoSEQ multiplex PCR, and TCRdb kept only the in-frame ones, dropping some. This table has under 70,000 clones, roughly 84% appearing once. Sequencing used peripheral blood. The receptor source for this set is a woman older than 75 with active or convalescent COVID-19. The CDR3 runs from the conserved cysteine through the conserved F or W. A D gene is named only where the DNA matches it firmly. Rows give clone size only sometimes, using once, few, many, or a class for an expanded clone.

TRBV30,.,.,TRBJ1-1,TGTGCCTGGAGTGTAATGGAGGAAGCTTTCTTT,CAWSVMEEAFF
TRBV18,once,.,TRBJ1-6,TGTGCCAGCTCACCATACCAGGGCGTCGATTCACCCCTCCACTTT,CASSPYQGVDSPLHF
TRBV5-1,.,.,TRBJ1-4,TGCGCCAGCAATCATGAGTCTAATGAAAAACTGTTTTTT,CASNHESNEKLFF
TRBV15,once,.,TRBJ2-1,TGTGCCACCAGCAGAGTGTCAGGGACAGAGCAGTTCTTC,CATSRVSGTEQFF
TRBV15,few,TRBD2,TRBJ2-1,TGTGCCACCAGCACCCCTGGGGCGGGGGGGCCTGGTGAGCAGTTCTTC,CATSTPGAGGPGEQFF
TRBV7-3,.,.,TRBJ2-3,TGTGCCAGCAGCTTAGATGGACAAACCACAGATACGCAGTATTTT,CASSLDGQTTDTQYF
TRBV5-8,.,TRBD1,TRBJ2-5,TGTGCCAGCAGCCGAACACTAGGGACAGTACAAGAGACCCAGTACTTC,CASSRTLGTVQETQYF
TRBV9,.,.,TRBJ1-1,TGTGCCAGCAGCCCACCCGGGACTTGGGGGACTGAAGCTTTCTTT,CASSPPGTWGTEAFF
TRBV12-3/TRBV12-4,.,.,TRBJ1-6,TGTGCCAGCAGTTTACGGGGGAATTCACCCCTCCACTTT,CASSLRGNSPLHF
TRBV6-2/TRBV6-3,.,TRBD2,TRBJ2-5,TGTGCCAGCAGTTTACTGGGGGGGAAAGAGACCCAGTACTTC,CASSLLGGKETQYF
TRBV12-5,.,.,TRBJ2-5,TGTGCTAGTGGTTCTCCGTACCAAGAGACCCAGTACTTC,CASGSPYQETQYF
TRBV2,.,TRBD1,TRBJ1-5,TGTGCCAGCAGTGAACAGGGACAGCTTCAGCCCCAGCATTTT,CASSEQGQLQPQHF
TRBV5-1,.,.,TRBJ2-2,TGCGCCAGCAGCTTCCCCGGGTCCCACACCGGGGAGCTGTTTTTT,CASSFPGSHTGELFF
TRBV2,.,.,TRBJ1-1,TGTGCCAGCAGTGAACAGGGTAATCAAGCTTTCTTT,CASSEQGNQAFF
TRBV5-1,.,TRBD1,TRBJ2-6,TGCGCCAGCAGCCCGGACAGGTCTGGGGCCAACGTCCTGACTTTC,CASSPDRSGANVLTF